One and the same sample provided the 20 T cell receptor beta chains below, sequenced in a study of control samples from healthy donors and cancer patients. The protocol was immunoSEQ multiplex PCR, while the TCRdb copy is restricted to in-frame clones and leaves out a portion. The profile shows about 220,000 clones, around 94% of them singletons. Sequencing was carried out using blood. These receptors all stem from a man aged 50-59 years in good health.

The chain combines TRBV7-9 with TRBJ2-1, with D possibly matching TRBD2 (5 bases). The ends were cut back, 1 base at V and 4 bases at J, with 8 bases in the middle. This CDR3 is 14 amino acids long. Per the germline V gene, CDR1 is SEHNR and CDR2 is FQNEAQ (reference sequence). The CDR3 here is CASSLEAAYNEQFF. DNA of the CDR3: TGTGCCAGCAGCTTAGAAGCGGCATACAATGAGCAGTTCTTC. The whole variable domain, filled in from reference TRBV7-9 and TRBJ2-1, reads DTGVSQNPRHKITKRGQNVTFRCDPISEHNRLYWYRQTLGQGPEFLTYFQNEAQLEKSRLLSDRFSAERPKGSFSTLEIQRTEQGDSAMYLCASSLEAAYNEQFFGPGTRLTVL.

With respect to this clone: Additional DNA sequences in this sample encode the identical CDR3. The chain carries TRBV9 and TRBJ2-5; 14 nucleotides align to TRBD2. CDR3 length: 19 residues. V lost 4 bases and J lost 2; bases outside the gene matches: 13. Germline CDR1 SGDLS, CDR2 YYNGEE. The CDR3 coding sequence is TGTGCCAGCAGCCTTCGACTAGCGGGGGGGCCGGGCCAACAAGAGACCCAGTACTTC. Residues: CASSLRLAGGPGQQETQYF. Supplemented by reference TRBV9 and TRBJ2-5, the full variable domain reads DSGVTQTPKHLITATGQRVTLRCSPRSGDLSVYWYQQSLDQGLQFLIQYYNGEERAKGNILERFSAQQFPDLHSELNLSSLELGDSALYFCASSLRLAGGPGQQETQYFGPGTRLLVL.

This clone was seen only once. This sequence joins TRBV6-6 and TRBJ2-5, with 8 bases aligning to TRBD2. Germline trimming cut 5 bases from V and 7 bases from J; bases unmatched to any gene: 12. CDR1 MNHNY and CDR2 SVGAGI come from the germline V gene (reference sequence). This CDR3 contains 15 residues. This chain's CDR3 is CASSPLAGLGGTQYF. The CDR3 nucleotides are TGTGCCAGCAGTCCCTTAGCGGGGCTGGGAGGGACCCAGTACTTC.

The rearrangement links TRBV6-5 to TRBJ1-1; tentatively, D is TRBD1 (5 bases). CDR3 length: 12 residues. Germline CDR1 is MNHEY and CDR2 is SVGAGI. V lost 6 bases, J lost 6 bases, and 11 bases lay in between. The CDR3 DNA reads TGTGCCAGCAGCCGGGACGGAGCTGAAGCTTTCTTT. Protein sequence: CASSRDGAEAFF.

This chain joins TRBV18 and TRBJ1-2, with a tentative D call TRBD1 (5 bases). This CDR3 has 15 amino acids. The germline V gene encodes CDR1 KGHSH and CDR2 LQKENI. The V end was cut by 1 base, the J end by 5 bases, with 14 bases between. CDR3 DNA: TGTGCCAGCTCACCACAATACGGAGGGGAGTATGGCTACACCTTC. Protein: CASSPQYGGEYGYTF.

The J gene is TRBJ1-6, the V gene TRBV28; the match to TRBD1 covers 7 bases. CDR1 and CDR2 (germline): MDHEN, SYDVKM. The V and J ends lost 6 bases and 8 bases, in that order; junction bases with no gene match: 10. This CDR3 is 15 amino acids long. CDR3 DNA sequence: TGTGCCAGCAGACCTCCTGAGGGGGCCCATTCACCCCTCCACTTT. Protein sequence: CASRPPEGAHSPLHF. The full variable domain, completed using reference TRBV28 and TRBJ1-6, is DVKVTQSSRYLVKRTGEKVFLECVQDMDHENMFWYRQDPGLGLRLIYFSYDVKMKEKGDIPEGYSVSREKKERFSLILESASTNQTSMYLCASRPPEGAHSPLHFGNGTRLTVT.

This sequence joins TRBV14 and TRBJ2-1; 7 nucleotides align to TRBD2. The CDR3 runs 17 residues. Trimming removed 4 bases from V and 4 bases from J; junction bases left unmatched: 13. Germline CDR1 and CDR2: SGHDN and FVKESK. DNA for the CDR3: TGTGCCAGCAGCCTACGAGCGGGACCGCTAGAGTACAATGAGCAGTTCTTC. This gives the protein CASSLRAGPLEYNEQFF.

The CDR3 sequence is CASSLAGTLNQPQHF. The CDR3 DNA reads as TGCGCCAGCAGCTTAGCCGGGACCTTGAATCAGCCCCAGCATTTT. This chain joins TRBV5-1 and TRBJ1-5, with a weak D call TRBD1 (5 bases). V was shortened by 2 bases and J by 4 bases, with 13 bases between the two germline ends. The CDR3 totals 15 residues. Germline V gene data show CDR1 as SGHRS and CDR2 as YFSETQ.

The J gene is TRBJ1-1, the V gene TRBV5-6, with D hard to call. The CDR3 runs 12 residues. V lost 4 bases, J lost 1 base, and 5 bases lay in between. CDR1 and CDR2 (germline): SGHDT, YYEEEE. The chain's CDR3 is CASSRRNTEAFF. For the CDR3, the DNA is TGTGCCAGCAGCCGAAGGAACACTGAAGCTTTCTTT.

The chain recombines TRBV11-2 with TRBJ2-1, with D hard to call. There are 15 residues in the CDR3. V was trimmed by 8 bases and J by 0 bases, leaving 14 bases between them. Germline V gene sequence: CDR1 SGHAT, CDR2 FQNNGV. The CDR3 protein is CASGIDTSSYNEQFF. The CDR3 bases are TGTGCCAGCGGGATAGACACGAGCTCCTACAATGAGCAGTTCTTC.

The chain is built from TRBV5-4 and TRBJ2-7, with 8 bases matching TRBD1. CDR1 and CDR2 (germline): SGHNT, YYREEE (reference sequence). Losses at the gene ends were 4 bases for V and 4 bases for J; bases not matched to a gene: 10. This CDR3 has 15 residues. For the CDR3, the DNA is TGTGCCAGCAGCCAGGGACAGGCCGGCTCATACGAGCAGTACGTC. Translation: CASSQGQAGSYEQYV.

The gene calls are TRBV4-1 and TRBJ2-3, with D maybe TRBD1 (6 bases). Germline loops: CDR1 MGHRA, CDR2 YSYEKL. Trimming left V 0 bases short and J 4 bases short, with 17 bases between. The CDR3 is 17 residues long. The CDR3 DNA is TGCGCCAGCAGCCAAGAAACGCTCAGGGGCGGGTCAGATACGCAGTATTTT. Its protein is CASSQETLRGGSDTQYF.

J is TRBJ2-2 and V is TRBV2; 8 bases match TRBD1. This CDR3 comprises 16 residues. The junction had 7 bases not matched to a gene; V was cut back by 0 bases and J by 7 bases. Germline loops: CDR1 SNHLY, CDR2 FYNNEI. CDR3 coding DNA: TGTGCCAGCAGTGAAGCGCCCAGGGGGCGTGGCGGGGAGCTGTTTTTT. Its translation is CASSEAPRGRGGELFF.

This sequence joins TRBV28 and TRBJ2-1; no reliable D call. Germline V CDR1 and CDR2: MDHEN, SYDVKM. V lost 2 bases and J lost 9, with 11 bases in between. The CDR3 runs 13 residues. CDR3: CASSLLAGREQFF. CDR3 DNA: TGTGCCAGCAGTTTACTCGCTGGGCGTGAGCAGTTCTTC.

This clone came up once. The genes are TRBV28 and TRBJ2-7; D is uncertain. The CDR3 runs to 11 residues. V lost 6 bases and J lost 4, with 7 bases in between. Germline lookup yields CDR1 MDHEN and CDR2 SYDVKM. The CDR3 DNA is TGTGCCAGCAGGACCCCTTACGAGCAGTACTTC. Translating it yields CASRTPYEQYF.

CDR3 coding DNA: TGCGCCAGCAGCTTTCTACCCGGAAGTAGGGGGACCGGGGAGCTGTTTTTT. It encodes CASSFLPGSRGTGELFF. The V and J genes are TRBV5-1 and TRBJ2-2, with a weak D call TRBD1 (6 bases). V was clipped by 2 bases and J by 5 bases, with 19 bases between them. The CDR3 runs to 17 residues. Germline loops: CDR1 SGHRS, CDR2 YFSETQ.

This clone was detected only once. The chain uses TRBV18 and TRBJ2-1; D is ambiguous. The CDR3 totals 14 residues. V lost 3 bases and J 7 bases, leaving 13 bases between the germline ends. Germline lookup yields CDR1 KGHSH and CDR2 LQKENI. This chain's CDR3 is CASSPLDLGNEQFF. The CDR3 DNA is TGTGCCAGCTCACCCCTGGACCTGGGGAATGAGCAGTTCTTC.

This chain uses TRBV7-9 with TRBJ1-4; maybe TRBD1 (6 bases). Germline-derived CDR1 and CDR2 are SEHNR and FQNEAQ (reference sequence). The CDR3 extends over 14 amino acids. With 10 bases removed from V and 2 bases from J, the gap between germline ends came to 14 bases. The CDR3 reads CATLSGATNEKLFF. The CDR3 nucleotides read TGTGCCACTCTCTCGGGGGCGACTAATGAAAAACTGTTTTTT.

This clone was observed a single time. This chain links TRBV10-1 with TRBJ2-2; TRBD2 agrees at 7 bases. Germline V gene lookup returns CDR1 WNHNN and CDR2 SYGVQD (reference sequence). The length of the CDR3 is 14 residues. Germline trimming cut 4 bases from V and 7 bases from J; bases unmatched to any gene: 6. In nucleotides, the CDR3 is TGCGCCAGCAGTGGACTAGCTTTAAACGGGGAGCTGTTTTTT. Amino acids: CASSGLALNGELFF.

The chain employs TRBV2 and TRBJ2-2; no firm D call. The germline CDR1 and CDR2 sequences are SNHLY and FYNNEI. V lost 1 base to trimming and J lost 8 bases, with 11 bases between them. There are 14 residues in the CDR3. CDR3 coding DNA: TGTGCCAGCAGTGAAGACTACCCCCCTGGGGAGCTGTTTTTT. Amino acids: CASSEDYPPGELFF.